Below are 19 T cell receptor beta chains sequenced from a single sample in a study of early T cells in non-severe SARS-CoV-2 infection. Using its own MiXCR run on the 5' RACE reads, TCRdb lists one record per CDR3 protein. The data contain around 33,000 distinct CDR3 sequences, about 4.7% of them seen just once; the ten biggest clones take up approximately 7.5%. Sample: whole blood. These TCRs come from an adult who was a healthcare worker with PCR-confirmed SARS-CoV-2 infection or an uninfected control (not recorded which).

A few counts support this clonotype. The rearrangement joins TRBV7-6 to TRBJ2-7; maybe TRBD2 (6 bases). The CDR3 is made up of 16 amino acids. Looked up from germline, CDR1 is SGHVS and CDR2 is FNYEAQ. Trimming shortened V by 5 bases and J by 6 bases, and 23 bases separated the two germline ends. The CDR3 is CASSQTPGGSFSEQYF. For the CDR3, the DNA is TGTGCCAGCAGCCAAACCCCAGGAGGGAGTTTTAGCGAGCAGTACTTC.

In this sample, this clonotype turned up many times. This chain joins TRBV20-1 and TRBJ2-1; possibly TRBD1 for D (6 bases). V was trimmed by 4 bases and J by 10 bases, leaving 14 bases between them. Germline V CDR1 and CDR2: DFQATT, SNEGSKA (reference sequence). The CDR3 runs to 12 residues. This CDR3 reads CSATSSGVEQFF. The CDR3 region has the DNA TGCAGTGCTACCTCCTCAGGGGTCGAGCAGTTCTTC.

This clonotype was observed many times. This chain connects TRBV24-1 to TRBJ2-2; TRBD2 might be the D (7 bases). V lost 10 bases and J 0 bases, leaving 17 bases between the germline ends. Germline V gene data show CDR1 as KGHDR and CDR2 as SFDVKD. The CDR3 spans 16 residues. CDR3 loop: CATALGGQSNTGELFF. DNA of the CDR3: TGTGCCACAGCCCTGGGGGGGCAATCGAACACCGGGGAGCTGTTTTTT.

This clonotype was seen ten or more times. The V gene is TRBV5-1, the J gene TRBJ2-5; D is undetermined. Germline V CDR1 and CDR2: SGHRS, YFSETQ. CDR3 length: 14 residues. V gave up 4 bases and J gave up 1 base, with 11 bases separating them. The CDR3 sequence: CASSPPPGQETQYF. The CDR3 DNA is TGCGCCAGCAGCCCCCCCCCGGGCCAAGAGACCCAGTACTTC.

V gene TRBV7-9 combines with J gene TRBJ2-1; 7 bases fit TRBD1. CDR3 length: 16 amino acids. Germline CDR1 is SEHNR and CDR2 is FQNEAQ (reference sequence). Losses at the gene ends were 5 bases for V and 6 bases for J; bases not matched to a gene: 13. CDR3 protein: CASSPKVTGAPNEQFF. As DNA, the CDR3 is TGTGCCAGCAGCCCAAAGGTCACAGGGGCCCCCAATGAGCAGTTCTTC.

The CDR3 DNA reads as TGTGCCATCATGAATCCTGCTCGTACCTACGAGCAGTACTTC. Its translation: CAIMNPARTYEQYF. The V gene is TRBV10-3, the J gene TRBJ2-7; no definite D call. The CDR3 is 14 residues long. Deletions cut 7 bases from V and 2 bases from J, with 15 bases between. CDR1 and CDR2 from the germline V gene are ENHRY and SYGVKD.

This clonotype was observed many times. CDR3 loop: CASSQGSGQTSSGNTIYF. CDR3 nucleotides: TGCGCCAGCAGCCAAGGCTCGGGACAAACGAGCTCTGGAAACACCATATATTTT. V usage is TRBV4-1 and J usage is TRBJ1-3; a possible D gene is TRBD1 (6 bases). Per germline, CDR1 MGHRA and CDR2 YSYEKL. This CDR3 has 18 residues. The V end lost 1 base, the J end lost 0 bases, and 16 bases lay between the germline ends.

This chain joins TRBV7-2 and TRBJ1-1; 10 bases line up with TRBD1. V shed 4 bases and J 1 base; nucleotides not matched to a gene: 0. This CDR3 is built from 14 residues. Germline V gene lookup returns CDR1 SGHTA and CDR2 FQGNSA. The CDR3 loop is CASSWDRGNTEAFF. The CDR3 DNA reads TGTGCCAGCAGCTGGGACAGGGGGAACACTGAAGCTTTCTTT.

This clonotype appeared many times. The chain combines TRBV9 with TRBJ1-2; 7 positions agree with TRBD1. V lost 3 bases, J lost 4 bases, and 3 bases stayed unmatched. Germline lookup yields CDR1 SGDLS and CDR2 YYNGEE. This CDR3 region has 13 residues. CDR3 sequence (DNA): TGTGCCAGCAGCGCGACAGGGACCTATGGCTACACCTTC. This gives the protein CASSATGTYGYTF. Drawing the rest from reference TRBV9 and TRBJ1-2, the complete variable domain is DSGVTQTPKHLITATGQRVTLRCSPRSGDLSVYWYQQSLDQGLQFLIQYYNGEERAKGNILERFSAQQFPDLHSELNLSSLELGDSALYFCASSATGTYGYTFGSGTRLTVV.

This clonotype was counted many times. The chain couples TRBV9 to TRBJ2-7, with D possibly matching TRBD2 (8 bases). The CDR3 has 16 amino acids. Trimming pared 4 bases from V and 2 bases from J, leaving 19 bases between. Germline V gene sequence: CDR1 SGDLS, CDR2 YYNGEE. CDR3 amino acids: CASSPPGGQGAYEQYF. The CDR3 nucleotides are TGTGCCAGCAGCCCACCGGGGGGGCAGGGGGCCTACGAGCAGTACTTC.

This clonotype was detected ten times or more. This chain uses TRBV7-2 with TRBJ1-1; 7 bases match TRBD1. V trimming: 5 bases; J trimming: 1 base; junction bases outside the gene matches: 7. CDR1 is SGHTA and CDR2 is FQGNSA in the germline V gene. This CDR3 is 15 amino acids long. CDR3 sequence reads: CASSPQRQGNTEAFF. Written as DNA, the CDR3 is TGTGCCAGCAGCCCACAAAGACAGGGGAACACTGAAGCTTTCTTT.

This clonotype was counted ten times or more. The gene calls are TRBV18 and TRBJ2-6; D is unclear. Germline CDR1 is KGHSH and CDR2 is LQKENI. Trimming took 2 bases from V and 0 from J, leaving 2 bases between them. The CDR3 totals 14 residues. For the CDR3, the DNA is TGTGCCAGCTCACCAGCCTCTGGGGCCAACGTCCTGACTTTC. As protein: CASSPASGANVLTF.

At least ten counts were recorded for this clonotype. This chain connects TRBV24-1 to TRBJ2-3, with D tentatively TRBD1 or TRBD2 (5 bases each). Trimming shortened V by 0 bases and J by 2 bases, and 8 bases separated the two germline ends. CDR1 KGHDR and CDR2 SFDVKD come from the germline V gene. The CDR3 sequence is 15 residues long. The chain's CDR3 is CATSDLRDPTDTQYF. The CDR3 DNA sequence: TGTGCCACCAGTGATTTGAGGGACCCCACAGATACGCAGTATTTT.

The table lists this clonotype with a few counts. V gene TRBV5-1 combines with J gene TRBJ1-1; D is unresolved. Per the germline V gene, CDR1 is SGHRS and CDR2 is YFSETQ. The CDR3 contains 14 residues. Trimming took off 0 bases at V and 4 bases at J, with 10 bases between the two ends. Here the CDR3 reads CASSLDADGTEAFF. CDR3 coding DNA: TGCGCCAGCAGCTTGGACGCAGATGGCACTGAAGCTTTCTTT. The variable domain in full, with the rest retrieved from reference TRBV5-1 and TRBJ1-1, is KAGVTQTPRYLIKTRGQQVTLSCSPISGHRSVSWYQQTPGQGLQFLFEYFSETQRNKGNFPGRFSGRQFSNSRSEMNVSTLELGDSALYLCASSLDADGTEAFFGQGTRLTVV.

This clonotype was counted many times. The chain links TRBV30 to TRBJ2-7; 10 bases fit TRBD1. The CDR3 has 15 amino acids. V was pared by 5 bases and J by 0 bases, with 7 bases of the junction left unmatched. The germline gives CDR1 GTSNPN, CDR2 SVGIG (reference sequence). CDR3 region: CAWQPRDRGSYEQYF. The CDR3 DNA reads TGTGCCTGGCAACCCCGGGACAGGGGCTCCTACGAGCAGTACTTC.

In the case of this clonotype: Germline is not matched at one junction end, which may reflect a read error. The rearrangement links TRBV2 to TRBJ1-2, with D maybe TRBD1 (5 bases). The CDR3 totals 13 residues. CDR1 SNHLY and CDR2 FYNNEI come from the germline V gene. The CDR3 is CASSERGGYDYTF. DNA of the CDR3: TGTGCCAGCAGTGAAAGGGGAGGCTATGACTACACCTTC.

This clonotype was seen only a few times. This chain links TRBV28 with TRBJ1-5; no definite D call. Trimming cost V 3 bases and J 7 bases, with 4 bases left between them. This CDR3 is built from 11 residues. CDR1 MDHEN and CDR2 SYDVKM come from the germline V gene. CDR3 protein: CASSLNQPQHF. The CDR3 DNA is TGTGCCAGCAGTTTGAACCAGCCCCAGCATTTT.

The sample holds one count of this clonotype. The chain links TRBV10-3 to TRBJ2-5; 7 bases are a match to TRBD1. Germline CDR1 ENHRY, CDR2 SYGVKD. With 6 bases clipped from V and 2 bases from J, the junction kept 3 bases outside the gene matches. The CDR3 sequence is 13 residues long. DNA of the CDR3: TGTGCCATCAGCCGGGACAGTCAAGAGACCCAGTACTTC. It is translated as CAISRDSQETQYF.

This clonotype has just a few counts. The chain joins TRBV11-3 to TRBJ2-1; 7 nucleotides match TRBD2. V was clipped by 1 base and J by 2 bases; unmatched bases: 2. CDR3 length: 15 residues. Germline V gene lookup returns CDR1 SGHNT and CDR2 YENEEA. The CDR3: CASSLGRGAYNEQFF. The CDR3 DNA reads TGTGCCAGCAGCTTAGGACGGGGGGCCTACAATGAGCAGTTCTTC.